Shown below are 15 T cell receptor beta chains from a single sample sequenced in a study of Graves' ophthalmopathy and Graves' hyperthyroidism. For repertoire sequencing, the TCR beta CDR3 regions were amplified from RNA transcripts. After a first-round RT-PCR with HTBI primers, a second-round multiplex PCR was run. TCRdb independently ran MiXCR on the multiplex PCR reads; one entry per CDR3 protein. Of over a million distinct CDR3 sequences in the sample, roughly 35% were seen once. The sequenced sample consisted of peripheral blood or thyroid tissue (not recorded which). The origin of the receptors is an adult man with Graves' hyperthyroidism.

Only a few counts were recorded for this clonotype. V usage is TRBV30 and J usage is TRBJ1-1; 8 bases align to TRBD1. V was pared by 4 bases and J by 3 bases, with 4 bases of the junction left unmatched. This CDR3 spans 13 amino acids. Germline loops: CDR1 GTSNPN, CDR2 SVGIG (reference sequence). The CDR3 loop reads CAWKRTGYTEAFF. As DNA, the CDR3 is TGTGCCTGGAAAAGGACAGGGTACACTGAAGCTTTCTTT.

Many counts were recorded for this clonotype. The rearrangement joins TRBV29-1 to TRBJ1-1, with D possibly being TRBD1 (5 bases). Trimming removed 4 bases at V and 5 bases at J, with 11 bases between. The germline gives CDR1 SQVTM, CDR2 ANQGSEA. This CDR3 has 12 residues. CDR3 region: CSVGREGTEAFF. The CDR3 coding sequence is TGCAGCGTTGGTAGGGAGGGGACTGAAGCTTTCTTT.

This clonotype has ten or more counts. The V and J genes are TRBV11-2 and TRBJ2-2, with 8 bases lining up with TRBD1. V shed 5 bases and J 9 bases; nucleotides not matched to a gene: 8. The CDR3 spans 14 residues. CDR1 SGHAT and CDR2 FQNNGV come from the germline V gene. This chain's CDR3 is CASSPYGQGRELFF. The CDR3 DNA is TGTGCCAGCAGCCCCTATGGACAGGGAAGGGAGCTGTTTTTT.

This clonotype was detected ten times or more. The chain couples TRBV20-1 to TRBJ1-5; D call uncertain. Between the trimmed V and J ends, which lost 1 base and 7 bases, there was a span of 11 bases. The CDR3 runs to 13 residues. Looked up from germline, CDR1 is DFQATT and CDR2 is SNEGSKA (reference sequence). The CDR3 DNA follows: TGCAGTGCTAGAGGGCACACCGCACAGCCCCAGCATTTT. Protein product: CSARGHTAQPQHF.

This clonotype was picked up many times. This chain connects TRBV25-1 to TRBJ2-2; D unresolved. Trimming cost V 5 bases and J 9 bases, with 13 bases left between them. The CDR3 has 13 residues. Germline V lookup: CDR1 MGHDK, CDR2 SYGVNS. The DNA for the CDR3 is TGTGCCAGCAGTCTCCGTTCAGGCCGGGAGCTGTTTTTT. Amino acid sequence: CASSLRSGRELFF.

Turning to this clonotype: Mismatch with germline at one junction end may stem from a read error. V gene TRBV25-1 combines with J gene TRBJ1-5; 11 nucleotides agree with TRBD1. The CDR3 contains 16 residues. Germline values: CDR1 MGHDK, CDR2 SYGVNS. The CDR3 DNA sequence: TGTGTCAGCAGTGAAACCGGGACAGGGGGTAATCAGCCCCAGCATTTT. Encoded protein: CVSSETGTGGNQPQHF.

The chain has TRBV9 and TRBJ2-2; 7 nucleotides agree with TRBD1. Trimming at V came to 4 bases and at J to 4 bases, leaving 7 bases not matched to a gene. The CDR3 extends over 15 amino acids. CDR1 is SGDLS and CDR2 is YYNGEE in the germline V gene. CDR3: CASSPGGLGTGELFF. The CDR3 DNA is TGTGCCAGCAGCCCAGGGGGTTTGGGCACCGGGGAGCTGTTTTTT. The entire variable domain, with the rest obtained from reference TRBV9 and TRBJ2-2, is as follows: DSGVTQTPKHLITATGQRVTLRCSPRSGDLSVYWYQQSLDQGLQFLIQYYNGEERAKGNILERFSAQQFPDLHSELNLSSLELGDSALYFCASSPGGLGTGELFFGEGSRLTVL.

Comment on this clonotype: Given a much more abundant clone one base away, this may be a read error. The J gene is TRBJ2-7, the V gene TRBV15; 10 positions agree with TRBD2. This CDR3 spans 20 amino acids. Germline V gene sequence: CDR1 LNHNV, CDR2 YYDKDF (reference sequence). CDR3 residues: CATSRDFRLAGVTGGYERYF. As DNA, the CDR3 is TGTGCCACCAGCAGAGATTTCAGGCTAGCGGGAGTCACGGGGGGCTACGAGCGGTACTTC.

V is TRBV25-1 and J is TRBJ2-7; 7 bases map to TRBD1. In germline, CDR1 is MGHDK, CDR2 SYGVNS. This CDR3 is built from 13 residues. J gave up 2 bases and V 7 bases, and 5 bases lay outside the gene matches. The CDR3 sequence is CASIRDRPYEQYF. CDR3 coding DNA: TGTGCCAGCATAAGGGACAGACCCTACGAGCAGTACTTC.

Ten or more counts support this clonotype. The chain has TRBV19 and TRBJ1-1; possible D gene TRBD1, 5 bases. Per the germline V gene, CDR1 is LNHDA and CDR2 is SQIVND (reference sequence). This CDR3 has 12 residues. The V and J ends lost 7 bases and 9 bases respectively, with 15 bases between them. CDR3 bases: TGTGCCAGTATCGGGGGGACCCAGAAAGCTTTCTTT. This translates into CASIGGTQKAFF.

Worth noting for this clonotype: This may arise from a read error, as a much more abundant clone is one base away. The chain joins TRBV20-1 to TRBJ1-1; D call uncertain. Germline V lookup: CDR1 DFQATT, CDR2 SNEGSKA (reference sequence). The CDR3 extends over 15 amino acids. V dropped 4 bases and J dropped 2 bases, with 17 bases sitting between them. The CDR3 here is CSAKIGSRRNTEAFF. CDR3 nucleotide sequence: TGCAGTGCTAAGATCGGGAGCCGACGCAACACTGAAGCTTTCTTT.

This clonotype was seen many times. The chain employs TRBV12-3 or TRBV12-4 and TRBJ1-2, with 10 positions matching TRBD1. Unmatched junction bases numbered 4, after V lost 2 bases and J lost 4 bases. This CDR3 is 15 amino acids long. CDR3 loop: CASSLRGQGGYGYTF. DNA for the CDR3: TGTGCCAGCAGTTTACGCGGACAGGGGGGCTATGGCTACACCTTC.

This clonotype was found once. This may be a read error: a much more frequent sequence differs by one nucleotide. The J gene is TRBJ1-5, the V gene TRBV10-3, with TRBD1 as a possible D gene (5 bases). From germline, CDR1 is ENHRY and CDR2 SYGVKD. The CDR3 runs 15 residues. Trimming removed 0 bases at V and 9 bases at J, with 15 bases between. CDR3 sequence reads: CAISESTAAGRPQHF. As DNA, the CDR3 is TGTGCCATCAGTGAGTCGACCGCAGCGGGGCGGCCCCAGCATTTT.

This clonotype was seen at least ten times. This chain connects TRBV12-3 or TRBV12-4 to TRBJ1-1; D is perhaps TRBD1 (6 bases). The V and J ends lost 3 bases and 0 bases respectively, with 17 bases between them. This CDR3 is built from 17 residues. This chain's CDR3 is CASSFYSDGGLNTEAFF. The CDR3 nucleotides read TGTGCCAGCAGTTTCTACTCGGATGGGGGGCTGAACACTGAAGCTTTCTTT.

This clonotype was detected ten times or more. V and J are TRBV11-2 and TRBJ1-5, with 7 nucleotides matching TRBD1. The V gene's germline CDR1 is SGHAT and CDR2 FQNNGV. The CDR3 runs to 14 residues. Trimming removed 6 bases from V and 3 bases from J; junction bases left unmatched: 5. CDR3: CASSSGQHNQPQHF. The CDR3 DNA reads TGTGCCAGCAGTTCGGGACAGCACAATCAGCCCCAGCATTTT. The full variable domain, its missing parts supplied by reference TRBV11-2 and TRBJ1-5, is EAGVAQSPRYKIIEKRQSVAFWCNPISGHATLYWYQQILGQGPKLLIQFQNNGVVDDSQLPKDRFSAERLKGVDSTLKIQPAKLEDSAVYLCASSSGQHNQPQHFGDGTRLSIL.